One and the same sample provided the 26 T cell receptor beta chains below, sequenced in a study of T-cell memory formation after mild COVID-19. MiXCR, applied by TCRdb to the 5' RACE reads, yields one record per CDR3 protein. Among a few hundred thousand distinct CDR3 sequences listed, 7% to 10% were seen once. The sequencing input was PBMCs or a T cell subset sorted from them (not recorded which). Receptor source: a man younger than 30 who had mild COVID-19 (a few samples of this study predate the infection). Cell type and time point are not known.

This chain connects TRBV5-1 to TRBJ2-7; D is uncertain. The CDR3 consists of 15 residues. V lost 0 bases to trimming and J lost 1 base, with 11 bases between them. CDR1 and CDR2 from the germline V gene are SGHRS and YFSETQ. This CDR3 reads CASSLAQAPSYEQYF. DNA of the CDR3: TGCGCCAGCAGCTTGGCCCAGGCCCCTTCCTACGAGCAGTACTTC.

This clonotype was seen a handful of times. V and J are TRBV24-1 and TRBJ1-5, with D possibly matching TRBD1 (6 bases). The V end was cut by 4 bases, the J end by 0 bases, with 15 bases between. Germline lookup yields CDR1 KGHDR and CDR2 SFDVKD. The CDR3 totals 17 residues. The CDR3 is CATSDLQGFYSNQPQHF. CDR3 nucleotides: TGTGCCACCAGTGACCTACAGGGATTTTATAGCAATCAGCCCCAGCATTTT.

This clonotype was picked up a small number of times. The chain joins TRBV12-3 or TRBV12-4 to TRBJ2-3; no definite D call. Trimming cost V 4 bases and J 2 bases, with 7 bases left between them. This CDR3 region has 13 residues. The CDR3 bases are TGTGCCAGCAGTTGGGCAGTCACAGATACGCAGTATTTT. It yields the protein CASSWAVTDTQYF.

There are a few counts of this clonotype. The chain combines TRBV12-3 or TRBV12-4 with TRBJ1-5; D may be TRBD1 (6 bases). The CDR3 has 19 residues. V lost 5 bases and J lost 0, with 23 bases in between. The CDR3 DNA sequence: TGTGCCAGCAGTCTCAAGGTCAGGGGACTCTACTATAGCAATCAGCCCCAGCATTTT. Translation gives CASSLKVRGLYYSNQPQHF.

V usage is TRBV7-2 and J usage is TRBJ1-1, with no clear D. Trimming stripped 5 bases from V and 1 base from J, with 8 bases between. Per germline, CDR1 SGHTA and CDR2 FQGNSA. The CDR3 totals 13 residues. As DNA, the CDR3 is TGTGCCAGCAGCCCGGAGGGGAACACTGAAGCTTTCTTT. The encoded protein is CASSPEGNTEAFF.

This clonotype has a handful of counts. J is TRBJ2-2 and V is TRBV28; possible D gene TRBD1, 6 bases. This CDR3 has 15 residues. The germline V gene has CDR1 MDHEN and CDR2 SYDVKM. V lost 5 bases to trimming and J lost 7 bases, with 17 bases between them. CDR3 in DNA: TGTGCCAGCAGTCAGGGACAACTGAAGGTCGGGGAGCTGTTTTTT. Protein: CASSQGQLKVGELFF.

This clonotype showed up just a few times. The V and J genes are TRBV6-1 and TRBJ1-6, with 8 bases identical to TRBD1. The germline gives CDR1 MNHNS, CDR2 SASEGT. The J segment lost 10 bases and the V segment lost 2 bases, leaving 10 bases of the junction unmatched. This CDR3 is built from 16 residues. CDR3 nucleotide sequence: TGTGCCAGCAGTGAATTTTTGGGCAGGGGGCGATCACCCCTCCACTTT. Translating it yields CASSEFLGRGRSPLHF.

This clonotype turned up a few times. CDR3 nucleotides: TGTGCCAGCAGTTACTCGATTCGGAGGCCGGGGAGAAATGAGCAGTTCTTC. Its translation: CASSYSIRRPGRNEQFF. The chain couples TRBV6-2 or TRBV6-3 to TRBJ2-1, with D perhaps matching TRBD2 (5 bases). Trimming pared 0 bases from V and 7 bases from J, leaving 19 bases between. The germline V gene has CDR1 MNHEY and CDR2 SVGEGT. The CDR3 length is 17 residues.

Only a few counts were recorded for this clonotype. This chain uses TRBV11-2 with TRBJ2-7, with unresolved D. Trimming took 7 bases from V and 6 from J, leaving 13 bases between them. CDR1 and CDR2 from the germline V gene are SGHAT and FQNNGV. The CDR3 is 12 residues long. The CDR3 DNA reads TGTGCCAGCAACCCGCACCGCGGCGAGCAGTACGTC. This translates into CASNPHRGEQYV.

This clonotype has a handful of counts. The V gene is TRBV7-9, the J gene TRBJ1-6; TRBD1 agrees at 8 bases. CDR3 length equals 18 residues. After removal of 5 bases from V and 8 bases from J, the junction contained 17 bases not matched to a gene. CDR1 is SEHNR and CDR2 is FQNEAQ in the germline V gene (reference sequence). CDR3 amino acids: CASSVWVTGDNFYSPLHF. In nucleotides, the CDR3 is TGTGCCAGCAGCGTCTGGGTGACAGGGGACAACTTTTATTCACCCCTCCACTTT. Drawing the rest from reference TRBV7-9 and TRBJ1-6, the complete variable domain is DTGVSQNPRHKITKRGQNVTFRCDPISEHNRLYWYRQTLGQGPEFLTYFQNEAQLEKSRLLSDRFSAERPKGSFSTLEIQRTEQGDSAMYLCASSVWVTGDNFYSPLHFGNGTRLTVT.

The chain couples TRBV3-1 to TRBJ2-5, with 7 bases identical to TRBD2. The V gene end was trimmed by 0 bases and the J gene end by 5 bases; junction bases not matched to a gene: 6. This CDR3 is 15 amino acids long. The germline CDR1 and CDR2 sequences are LGHDT and YNNKEL (reference sequence). The CDR3 DNA is TGTGCCAGCAGCCAAGATCGAGCGGGGCCCGAGACCCAGTACTTC. Translated: CASSQDRAGPETQYF.

CDR3 bases: TGTGCCAGCAGTTTATCCACCGGGACTAGCGGGGGAAAAAACATTCAGTACTTC. Amino acids: CASSLSTGTSGGKNIQYF. The chain links TRBV27 to TRBJ2-4, with 14 bases matching TRBD2. The CDR3 is made up of 18 amino acids. The V and J ends lost 0 bases and 4 bases, in that order; junction bases with no gene match: 5. Germline-derived CDR1 and CDR2 are MNHEY and SMNVEV (reference sequence).

This clonotype has only a few counts. The chain links TRBV6-4 to TRBJ1-2, with D possibly TRBD1 on 5 matching bases. CDR3 length equals 15 residues. Germline V gene lookup returns CDR1 MRHNA and CDR2 SNTAGT. V shed 2 bases and J shed 4 bases, with 14 bases lying between them. CDR3 sequence (DNA): TGTGCCAGCAGTGACCCTCAGGGAAGGAGCTATGGCTACACCTTC. It encodes CASSDPQGRSYGYTF.

This clonotype was counted a few times. This sequence joins TRBV5-1 and TRBJ1-1; the D is unclear. From germline, CDR1 is SGHRS and CDR2 YFSETQ. The CDR3 is made up of 13 amino acids. Trimming cost V 1 base and J 2 bases, with 6 bases left between them. The CDR3, as DNA: TGCGCCAGCAGCTTGAACATCAACACTGAAGCTTTCTTT. Residues: CASSLNINTEAFF.

This clonotype was seen only a few times. The V call is TRBV3-1, the J call TRBJ2-5, with D tentatively TRBD1 or TRBD2 (5 bases each). The CDR3 has 13 amino acids. The germline V gene has CDR1 LGHDT and CDR2 YNNKEL (reference sequence). Trimming removed 4 bases at V and 10 bases at J, with 16 bases between. CDR3 nucleotides: TGTGCCAGCAGCCTTGGGACCGGCCAGGGCCAGTACTTC. It yields the protein CASSLGTGQGQYF.

This clonotype was counted many times. This chain links TRBV15 with TRBJ1-6; TRBD1 is a possible D gene (5 bases). The CDR3 contains 13 residues. Germline V CDR1 and CDR2: LNHNV, YYDKDF (reference sequence). The ends were cut back, 2 bases at V and 7 bases at J, with 6 bases in the middle. In nucleotides, the CDR3 is TGTGCCACCAGCAGATCAGGGAATTCACCCCTCCACTTT. It yields the protein CATSRSGNSPLHF.

The V and J genes are TRBV3-1 and TRBJ2-3; 12 positions agree with TRBD2. J was trimmed by 1 base and V by 3 bases; bases with no gene match: 8. CDR3 length: 18 amino acids. The V gene's germline CDR1 is LGHDT and CDR2 YNNKEL (reference sequence). In DNA form, the CDR3 reads TGTGCCAGCAGCCACCTAGCGGGGGGGCCGGGGGGCACAGATACGCAGTATTTT. Amino acids: CASSHLAGGPGGTDTQYF.

V and J are TRBV7-6 and TRBJ1-6; 12 bases map to TRBD1. The V gene end was trimmed by 5 bases and the J gene end by 11 bases; junction bases not matched to a gene: 4. Germline CDR1 SGHVS, CDR2 FNYEAQ. CDR3 length equals 14 residues. In nucleotides, the CDR3 is TGTGCCAGCAGCCGGGACAGGGGGCTCGCACCCCTCCACTTT. Protein product: CASSRDRGLAPLHF.

V is TRBV5-1 and J is TRBJ1-1, with 7 positions matching TRBD1. Germline lookup yields CDR1 SGHRS and CDR2 YFSETQ. Germline trimming cut 0 bases from V and 0 bases from J; bases unmatched to any gene: 5. The CDR3 has 16 residues. DNA of the CDR3: TGCGCCAGCAGCTTGGCCAGGGGGACAGTGAACACTGAAGCTTTCTTT. This gives the protein CASSLARGTVNTEAFF.

This clonotype has a handful of counts. The chain recombines TRBV5-6 with TRBJ1-2; 7 positions agree with TRBD1. CDR1 is SGHDT and CDR2 is YYEEEE in the germline V gene. The CDR3 consists of 17 residues. V trimming: 4 bases; J trimming: 1 base; junction bases outside the gene matches: 13. The CDR3: CASSQEGQTRLNYGYTF. In DNA form, the CDR3 reads TGTGCCAGCAGCCAAGAGGGACAGACCCGCCTTAACTATGGCTACACCTTC.

A few counts support this clonotype. V gene TRBV6-6 combines with J gene TRBJ2-1; unclear D gene. This CDR3 is 15 amino acids long. Germline V CDR1 and CDR2: MNHNY, SVGAGI (reference sequence). V was pared by 2 bases and J by 4 bases, with 12 bases between. The CDR3 loop is CASSYTLASYNEQFF. Written as DNA, the CDR3 is TGTGCCAGCAGTTACACGTTGGCGTCGTACAATGAGCAGTTCTTC.

This clonotype came up many times. The rearrangement joins TRBV12-3 or TRBV12-4 to TRBJ2-5, with 12 bases that match TRBD2. The CDR3 covers 16 residues. With V trimmed by 5 bases and J by 1 base, 5 bases remained unmatched. CDR3 nucleotides: TGTGCCAGCAGTCCCAGACTAGCGGGGGCCCAAGAGACCCAGTACTTC. Amino acids: CASSPRLAGAQETQYF.

This clonotype was seen at least ten times. V is TRBV24-1 and J is TRBJ1-5, with D possibly TRBD1 on 5 matching bases. Trimming left V 2 bases short and J 9 bases short, with 10 bases between. CDR3 length: 13 amino acids. Germline V lookup: CDR1 KGHDR, CDR2 SFDVKD. The CDR3 reads CATSDYGGRPQHF. The CDR3 DNA sequence: TGTGCCACCAGTGATTACGGGGGTAGGCCCCAGCATTTT.

This clonotype has a handful of counts. This chain links TRBV5-1 with TRBJ1-1; the match to TRBD1 covers 11 bases. Trimming at V came to 4 bases and at J to 4 bases, leaving 9 bases not matched to a gene. This CDR3 region has 16 residues. The germline V gene encodes CDR1 SGHRS and CDR2 YFSETQ. CDR3 DNA: TGCGCCAGCAGCGGGACAGGGGGACTAGACGGCACTGAAGCTTTCTTT. Translated: CASSGTGGLDGTEAFF.

At least ten counts were recorded for this clonotype. The rearrangement uses TRBV7-2 and TRBJ2-2; weak D call: TRBD1 (6 bases). CDR3 size: 14 residues. V lost 5 bases, J lost 6 bases, and 13 bases lay in between. Germline V CDR1 and CDR2: SGHTA, FQGNSA. The CDR3 region has the DNA TGTGCCAGCAGCCCGGACAGTAGGGCCGGGGAGCTGTTTTTT. Translated, it gives CASSPDSRAGELFF.

This clonotype was counted only a few times. This rearrangement joins TRBV20-1 to TRBJ2-6, with D possibly called TRBD1 or TRBD2 (5 bases each). CDR1 and CDR2 (germline): DFQATT, SNEGSKA (reference sequence). CDR3 length equals 15 residues. Trimming pared 1 base from V and 4 bases from J, leaving 11 bases between. The CDR3 bases are TGCAGTGCTAGAGCGAGGGGCCGCGGGGCCAACGTCCTGACTTTC. Residues: CSARARGRGANVLTF.